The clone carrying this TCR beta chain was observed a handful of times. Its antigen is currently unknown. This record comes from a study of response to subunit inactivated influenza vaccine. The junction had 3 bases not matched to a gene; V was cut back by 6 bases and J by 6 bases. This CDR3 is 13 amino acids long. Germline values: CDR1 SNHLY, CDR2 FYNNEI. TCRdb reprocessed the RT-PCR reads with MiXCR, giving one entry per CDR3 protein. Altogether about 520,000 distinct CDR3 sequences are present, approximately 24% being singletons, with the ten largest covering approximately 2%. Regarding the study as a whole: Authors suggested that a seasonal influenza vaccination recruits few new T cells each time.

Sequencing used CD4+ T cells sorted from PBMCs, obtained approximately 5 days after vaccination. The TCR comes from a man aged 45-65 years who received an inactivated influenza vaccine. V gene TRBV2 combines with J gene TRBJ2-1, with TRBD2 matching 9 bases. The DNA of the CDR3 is TGTGCCAGCAGAGTGCGGGAGGGCAATGAGCAGTTCTTC. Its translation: CASRVREGNEQFF.